Described below is a single TCR beta chain sequence and its context. Antigen unknown. The sample belongs to a study of shared clonotypes between healthy human individuals. Study conclusions and caveats: Non-shared clonotypes had lower generation probabilities than clonotypes shared by all four sorted-subset donors.

V lost 1 base, J lost 8 bases, and 12 bases lay in between. The CDR3 covers 13 residues. Germline V gives CDR1 SGHDT, CDR2 YYEEEE. Splitting of each subset's genomic DNA was done evenly across several immunoSEQ plates. This table comes from immunoSEQ multiplex PCR, and its TCRdb copy is limited to in-frame clones, with some not included. The table lists about 2.4 million clones, roughly 93% of them singletons. Sequencing was performed on naive CD4+ T cells from PBMCs. Subset reported: CD45RA+ positively selected. The origin of this receptor is a man aged 18 to 35 in good health. Some clones in this sample may be carry-over from other donors' samples. The chain is built from TRBV5-6 and TRBJ1-2; weak D call: TRBD1 (5 bases). The CDR3 DNA is TGTGCCAGCAGCTTGCGGCAGGGCCTAGGCTACACCTTC. Protein product: CASSLRQGLGYTF.